This TCR beta chain is from a study of human versus mouse CDR3 diversity and MHC coevolution. Study-level background: The immunoSEQ assay reportedly detects one in 200,000 T cells. Study observations and caveats: In humans, T-cell selection involved five to seven MHC II alleles. Mice had fewer CDR3 deletions and insertions than humans on average.

The V and J ends lost 4 bases and 7 bases respectively, with 15 bases between them. Germline CDR1 SGHNT, CDR2 YYREEE (reference sequence). This CDR3 comprises 15 residues. Cells were CD45RO-negative CD62L-positive naive CD4 T cells sorted from PBMCs. The method was immunoSEQ multiplex PCR; TCRdb's version includes in-frame clones alone and lacks a portion of them. The sample shows about 77,000 clones, around 93% of them seen only once. As concerns this clone: Antigen specificity is unknown.

The clonotype originates from a person aged 25 to 75 in good health. Sequencing was done on a sample of naive CD4+ T cells from blood. Specified subset: CD45RO-negative CD62L-positive naive CD4 T cells. V usage is TRBV5-4 and J usage is TRBJ1-6; tentatively, D is TRBD1 (5 bases). The CDR3 loop is CASSDTSGINSPLHF. CDR3 DNA: TGTGCCAGCAGCGATACGTCAGGGATCAATTCACCCCTCCACTTT.